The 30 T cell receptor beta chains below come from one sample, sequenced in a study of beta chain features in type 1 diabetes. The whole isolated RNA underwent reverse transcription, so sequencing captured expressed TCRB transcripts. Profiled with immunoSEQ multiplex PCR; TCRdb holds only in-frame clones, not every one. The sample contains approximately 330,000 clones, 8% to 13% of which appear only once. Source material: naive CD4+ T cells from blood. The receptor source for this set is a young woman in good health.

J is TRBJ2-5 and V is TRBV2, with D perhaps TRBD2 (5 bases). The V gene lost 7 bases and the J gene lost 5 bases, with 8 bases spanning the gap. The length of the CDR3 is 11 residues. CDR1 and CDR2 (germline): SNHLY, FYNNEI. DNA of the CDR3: TGTGCCAGCACATCGGGGGAGACCCAGTACTTC. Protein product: CASTSGETQYF.

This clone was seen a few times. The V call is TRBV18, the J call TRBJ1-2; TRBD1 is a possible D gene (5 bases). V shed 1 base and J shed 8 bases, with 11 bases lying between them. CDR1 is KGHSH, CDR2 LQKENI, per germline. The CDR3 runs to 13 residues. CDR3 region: CASSPQGSGGYTF. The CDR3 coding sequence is TGTGCCAGCTCACCACAGGGGTCTGGAGGCTACACCTTC.

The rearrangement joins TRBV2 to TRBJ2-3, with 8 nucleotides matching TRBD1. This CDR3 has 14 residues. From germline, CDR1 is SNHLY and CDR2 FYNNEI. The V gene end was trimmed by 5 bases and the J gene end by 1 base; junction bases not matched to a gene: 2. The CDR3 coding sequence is TGTGCCAGCAGTCCGGGACAGGGCACAGATACGCAGTATTTT. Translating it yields CASSPGQGTDTQYF.

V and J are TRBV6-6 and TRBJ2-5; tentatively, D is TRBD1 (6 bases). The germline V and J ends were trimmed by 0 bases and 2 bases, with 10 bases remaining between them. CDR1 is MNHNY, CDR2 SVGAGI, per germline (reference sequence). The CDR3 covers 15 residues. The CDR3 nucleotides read TGTGCCAGCAGTTACTCGGGGGCCGGGCAAGAGACCCAGTACTTC. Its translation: CASSYSGAGQETQYF.

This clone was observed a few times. The CDR3 loop reads CSVGQGSTDTQYF. The DNA of the CDR3 is TGCAGCGTTGGACAGGGGAGCACAGATACGCAGTATTTT. The rearrangement uses TRBV29-1 and TRBJ2-3, with TRBD1 identical over 8 bases. The germline V gene encodes CDR1 SQVTM and CDR2 ANQGSEA. Trimming cost V 4 bases and J 0 bases; bases outside gene matches: 0. The CDR3 covers 13 residues.

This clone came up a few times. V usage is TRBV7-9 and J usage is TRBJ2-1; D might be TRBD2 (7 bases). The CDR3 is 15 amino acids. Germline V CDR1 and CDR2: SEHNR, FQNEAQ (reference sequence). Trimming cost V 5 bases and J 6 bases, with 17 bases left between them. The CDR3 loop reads CASSRVGGPSNEQFF. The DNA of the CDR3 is TGTGCCAGCAGCCGGGTCGGGGGGCCCAGCAATGAGCAGTTCTTC.

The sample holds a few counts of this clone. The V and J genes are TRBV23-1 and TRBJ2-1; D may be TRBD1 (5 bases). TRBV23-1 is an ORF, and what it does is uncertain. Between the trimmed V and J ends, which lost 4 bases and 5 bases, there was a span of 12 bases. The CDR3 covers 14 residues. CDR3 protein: CASSPGQGDNEQFF. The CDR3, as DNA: TGCGCCAGCAGTCCCGGACAAGGGGACAATGAGCAGTTCTTC.

CDR3 coding DNA: TGTGCCATCAGGTCAACAGGGGGCGATGGCTACACCTTC. Residues: CAIRSTGGDGYTF. V and J are TRBV10-3 and TRBJ1-2; 9 bases agree with TRBD1. The trim removed 6 bases at V and 6 bases at J, leaving 5 bases unmatched. The CDR3 consists of 13 residues. Germline loops: CDR1 ENHRY, CDR2 SYGVKD.

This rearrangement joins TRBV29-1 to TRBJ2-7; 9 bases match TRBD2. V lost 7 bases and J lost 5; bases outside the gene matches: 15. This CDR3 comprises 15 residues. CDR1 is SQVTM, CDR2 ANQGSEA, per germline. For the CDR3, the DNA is TGCAGCGCCGGGGGGCTAGCGGGATTTGCGGACGAGCAGTACTTC. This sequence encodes CSAGGLAGFADEQYF.

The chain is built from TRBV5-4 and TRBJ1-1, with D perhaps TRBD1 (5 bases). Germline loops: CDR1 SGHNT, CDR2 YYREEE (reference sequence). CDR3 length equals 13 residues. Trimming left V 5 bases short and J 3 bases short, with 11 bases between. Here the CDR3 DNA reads TGTGCCAGCAGGTGGGGGGTTCACACTGAAGCTTTCTTT. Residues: CASRWGVHTEAFF.

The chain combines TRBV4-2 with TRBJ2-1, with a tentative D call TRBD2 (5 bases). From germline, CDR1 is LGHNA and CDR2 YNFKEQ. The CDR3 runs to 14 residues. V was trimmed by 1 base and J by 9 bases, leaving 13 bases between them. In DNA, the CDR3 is TGTGCCAGCAGCCAAGGCGGGCAGACCTTTGAGCAGTTCTTC. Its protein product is CASSQGGQTFEQFF.

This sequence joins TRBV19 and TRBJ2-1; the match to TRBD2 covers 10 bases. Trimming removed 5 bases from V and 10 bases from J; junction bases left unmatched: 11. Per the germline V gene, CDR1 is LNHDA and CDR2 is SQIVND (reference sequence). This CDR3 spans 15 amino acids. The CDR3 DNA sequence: TGTGCCAGTAGTCCCTTAGCGGGAGGAACGTGGGAGCAGTTCTTC. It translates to CASSPLAGGTWEQFF.

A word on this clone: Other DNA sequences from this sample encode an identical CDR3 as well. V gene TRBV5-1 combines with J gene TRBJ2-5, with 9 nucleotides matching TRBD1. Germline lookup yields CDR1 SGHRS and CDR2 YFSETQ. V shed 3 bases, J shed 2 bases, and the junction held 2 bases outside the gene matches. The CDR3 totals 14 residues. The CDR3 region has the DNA TGCGCCAGCAGCTCGGGGACAGGGCAAGAGACCCAGTACTTC. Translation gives CASSSGTGQETQYF.

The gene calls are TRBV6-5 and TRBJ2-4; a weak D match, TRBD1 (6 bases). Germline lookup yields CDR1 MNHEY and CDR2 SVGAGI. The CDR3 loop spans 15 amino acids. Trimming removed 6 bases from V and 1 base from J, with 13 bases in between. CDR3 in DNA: TGTGCCAGCAGAAAACAGGGTTTGGCCAAAAACATTCAGTACTTC. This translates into CASRKQGLAKNIQYF.

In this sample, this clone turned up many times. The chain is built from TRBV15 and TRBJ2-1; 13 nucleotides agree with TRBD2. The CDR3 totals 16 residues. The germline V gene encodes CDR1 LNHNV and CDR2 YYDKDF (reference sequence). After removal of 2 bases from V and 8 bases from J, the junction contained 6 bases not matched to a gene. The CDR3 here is CATSRPTSGRAHEQFF. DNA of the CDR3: TGTGCCACCAGCAGACCTACTAGCGGGAGGGCCCATGAGCAGTTCTTC.

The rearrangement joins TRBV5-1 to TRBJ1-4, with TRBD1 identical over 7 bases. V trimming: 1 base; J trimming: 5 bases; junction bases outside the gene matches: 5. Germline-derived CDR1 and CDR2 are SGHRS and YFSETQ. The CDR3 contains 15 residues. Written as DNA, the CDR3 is TGCGCCAGCAGCTTGATCGGACAGGTGAATGAAAAACTGTTTTTT. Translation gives CASSLIGQVNEKLFF.

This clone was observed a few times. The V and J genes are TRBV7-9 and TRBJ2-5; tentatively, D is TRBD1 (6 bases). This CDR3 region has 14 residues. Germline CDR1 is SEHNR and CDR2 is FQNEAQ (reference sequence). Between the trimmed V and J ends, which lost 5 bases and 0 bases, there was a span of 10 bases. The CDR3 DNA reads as TGTGCCAGCAGCATCCAGGGGAACCAAGAGACCCAGTACTTC. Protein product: CASSIQGNQETQYF.

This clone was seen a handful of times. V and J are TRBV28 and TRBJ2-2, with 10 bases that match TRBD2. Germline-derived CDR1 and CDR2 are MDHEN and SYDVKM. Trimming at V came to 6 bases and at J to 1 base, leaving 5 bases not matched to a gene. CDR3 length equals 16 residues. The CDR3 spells CASRYWTSGNTGELFF. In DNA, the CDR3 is TGTGCCAGCAGATATTGGACTAGCGGGAACACCGGGGAGCTGTTTTTT.

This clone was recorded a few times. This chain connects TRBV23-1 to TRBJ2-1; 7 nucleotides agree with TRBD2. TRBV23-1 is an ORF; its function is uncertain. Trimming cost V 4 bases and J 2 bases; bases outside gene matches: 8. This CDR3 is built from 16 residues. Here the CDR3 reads CASSPLEGRAYNEQFF. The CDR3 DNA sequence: TGCGCCAGCAGTCCCTTAGAGGGGAGGGCCTACAATGAGCAGTTCTTC.

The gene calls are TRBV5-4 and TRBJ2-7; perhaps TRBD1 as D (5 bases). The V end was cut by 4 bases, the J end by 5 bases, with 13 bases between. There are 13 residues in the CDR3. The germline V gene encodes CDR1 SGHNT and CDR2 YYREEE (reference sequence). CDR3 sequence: CASSPWGSHEQYF. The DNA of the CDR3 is TGTGCCAGCAGCCCTTGGGGCAGCCACGAGCAGTACTTC.

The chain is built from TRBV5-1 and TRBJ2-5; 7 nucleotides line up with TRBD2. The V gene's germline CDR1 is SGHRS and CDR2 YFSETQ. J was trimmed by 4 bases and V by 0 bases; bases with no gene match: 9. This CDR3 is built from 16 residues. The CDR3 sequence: CASSLAGGLGPETQYF. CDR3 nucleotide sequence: TGCGCCAGCAGCTTGGCCGGTGGACTAGGCCCAGAGACCCAGTACTTC.

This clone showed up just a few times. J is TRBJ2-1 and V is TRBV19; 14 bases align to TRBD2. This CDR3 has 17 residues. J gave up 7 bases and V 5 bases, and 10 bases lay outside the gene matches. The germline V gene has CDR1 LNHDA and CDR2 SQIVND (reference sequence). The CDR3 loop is CASSPPWTSGRTNEQFF. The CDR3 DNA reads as TGTGCCAGTAGTCCACCGTGGACTAGCGGGAGGACGAATGAGCAGTTCTTC.

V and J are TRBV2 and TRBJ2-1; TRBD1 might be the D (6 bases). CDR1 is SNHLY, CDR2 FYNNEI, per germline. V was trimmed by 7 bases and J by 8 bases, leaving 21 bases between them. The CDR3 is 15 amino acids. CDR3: CASTRRAGAGDEQFF. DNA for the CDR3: TGTGCCAGCACCAGAAGAGCAGGGGCCGGCGATGAGCAGTTCTTC.

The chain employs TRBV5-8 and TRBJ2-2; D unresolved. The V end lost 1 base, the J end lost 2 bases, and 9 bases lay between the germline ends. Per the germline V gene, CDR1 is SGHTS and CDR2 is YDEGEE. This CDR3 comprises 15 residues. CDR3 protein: CASSLLRYNTGELFF. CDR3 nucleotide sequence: TGTGCCAGCAGCTTGTTGCGATATAACACCGGGGAGCTGTTTTTT.

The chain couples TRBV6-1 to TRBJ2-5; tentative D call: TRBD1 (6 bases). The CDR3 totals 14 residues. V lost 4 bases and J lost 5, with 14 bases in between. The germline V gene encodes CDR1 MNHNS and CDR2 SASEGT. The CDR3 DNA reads TGTGCCAGCAGTGTACCAGGGGCGGAGGAGACCCAGTACTTC. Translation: CASSVPGAEETQYF.

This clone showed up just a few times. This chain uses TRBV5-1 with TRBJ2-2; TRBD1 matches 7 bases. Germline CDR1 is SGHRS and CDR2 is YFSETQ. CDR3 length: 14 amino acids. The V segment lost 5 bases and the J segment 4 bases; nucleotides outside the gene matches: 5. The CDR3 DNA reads TGCGCCAGCAGTTCCAACAGGGGCACCGGGGAGCTGTTTTTT. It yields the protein CASSSNRGTGELFF.

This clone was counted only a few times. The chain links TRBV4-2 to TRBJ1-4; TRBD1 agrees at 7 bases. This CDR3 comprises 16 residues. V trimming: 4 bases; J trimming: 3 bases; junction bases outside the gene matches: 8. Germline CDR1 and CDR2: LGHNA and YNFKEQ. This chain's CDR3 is CASSRITGDPNEKLFF. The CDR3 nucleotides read TGTGCCAGCAGCCGGATCACAGGGGACCCTAATGAAAAACTGTTTTTT.

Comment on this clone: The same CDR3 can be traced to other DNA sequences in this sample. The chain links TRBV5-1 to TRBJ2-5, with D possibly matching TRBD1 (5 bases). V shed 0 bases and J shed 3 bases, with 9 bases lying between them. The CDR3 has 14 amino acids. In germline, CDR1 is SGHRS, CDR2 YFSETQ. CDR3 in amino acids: CASSLGGSEETQYF. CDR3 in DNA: TGCGCCAGCAGCTTGGGGGGCAGTGAAGAGACCCAGTACTTC. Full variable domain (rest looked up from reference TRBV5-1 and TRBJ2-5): KAGVTQTPRYLIKTRGQQVTLSCSPISGHRSVSWYQQTPGQGLQFLFEYFSETQRNKGNFPGRFSGRQFSNSRSEMNVSTLELGDSALYLCASSLGGSEETQYFGPGTRLLVL.

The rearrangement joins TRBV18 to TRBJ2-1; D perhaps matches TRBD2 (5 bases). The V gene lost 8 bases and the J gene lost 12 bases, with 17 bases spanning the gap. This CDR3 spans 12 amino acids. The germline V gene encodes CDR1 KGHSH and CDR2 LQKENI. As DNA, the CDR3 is TGTGCCAGCACCCTAGAGGGCGAGGGGCAGTTCTTC. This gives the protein CASTLEGEGQFF. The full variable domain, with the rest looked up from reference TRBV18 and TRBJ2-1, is NAGVMQNPRHLVRRRGQEARLRCSPMKGHSHVYWYRQLPEEGLKFMVYLQKENIIDESGMPKERFSAEFPKEGPSILRIQQVVRGDSAAYFCASTLEGEGQFFGPGTRLTVL.

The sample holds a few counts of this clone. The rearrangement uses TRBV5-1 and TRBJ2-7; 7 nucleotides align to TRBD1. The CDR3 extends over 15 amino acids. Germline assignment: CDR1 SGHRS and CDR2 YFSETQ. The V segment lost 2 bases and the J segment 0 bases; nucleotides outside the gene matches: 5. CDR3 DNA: TGCGCCAGCAGCTTAAGGGACAGTCCCTCCTACGAGCAGTACTTC. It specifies CASSLRDSPSYEQYF.